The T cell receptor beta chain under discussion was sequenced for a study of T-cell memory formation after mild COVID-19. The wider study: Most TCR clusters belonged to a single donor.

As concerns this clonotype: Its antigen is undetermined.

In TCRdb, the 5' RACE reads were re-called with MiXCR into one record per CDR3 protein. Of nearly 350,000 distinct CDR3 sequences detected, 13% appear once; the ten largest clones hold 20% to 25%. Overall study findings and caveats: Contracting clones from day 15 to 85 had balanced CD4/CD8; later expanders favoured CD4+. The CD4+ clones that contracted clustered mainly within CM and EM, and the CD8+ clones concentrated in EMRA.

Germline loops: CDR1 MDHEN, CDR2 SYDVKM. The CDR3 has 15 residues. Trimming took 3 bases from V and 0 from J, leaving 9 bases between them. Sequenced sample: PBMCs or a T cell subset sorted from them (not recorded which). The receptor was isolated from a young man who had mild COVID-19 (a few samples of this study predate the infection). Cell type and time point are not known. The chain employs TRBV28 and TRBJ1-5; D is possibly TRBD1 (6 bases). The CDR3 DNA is TGTGCCAGCAGTTTGGGGGGGCATAGCAATCAGCCCCAGCATTTT. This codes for CASSLGGHSNQPQHF.